The clone carrying this T cell receptor beta chain was seen a single time. The germline V gene has CDR1 MDHEN and CDR2 SYDVKM. V dropped 4 bases and J dropped 5; count of bases not matched to a gene: 5. The CDR3 is 15 amino acids. Libraries were prepared by immunoSEQ multiplex PCR; TCRdb keeps only in-frame clonotypes and omits some of them. The sample has tens of thousands of clones, around 96% seen once. The data stem from a study of cytomegalovirus exposure and HLA in healthy donors. V usage is TRBV28 and J usage is TRBJ2-1; the match to TRBD2 covers 10 bases. This clonotype originated in a woman under 30 in good health and CMV-seropositive. The sequencing sample was made of PBMCs. The CDR3 coding sequence is TGTGCCAGCAGTTCTCTAGCGGGAGTGGACAATGAGCAGTTCTTC. Its protein is CASSSLAGVDNEQFF.